This TCR beta chain was captured by sequencing in a study of T cells in Graves' hyperthyroidism and ophthalmopathy. Diagnosing involved the use of clinical symptoms, serum thyroxine and TRAb, thyroid ultrasound and orbital computed tomography. With V trimmed by 3 bases and J by 3 bases, 10 bases remained unmatched. Germline V gene data show CDR1 as SNHLY and CDR2 as FYNNEI. The CDR3 loop spans 17 amino acids. Amplification yielded TCR beta CDR3 regions, with RNA transcripts as the source. In the first-round RT-PCR of the TCR CDR3, the HTBI primer set was used. A single record per CDR3 protein comes from TCRdb applying MiXCR to the multiplex PCR reads. The data show 350,000 to 400,000 distinct CDR3 sequences, 11% to 15% seen once.

The TCR comes from a woman aged 55-70 years with Graves' hyperthyroidism. The sequenced material came from blood. This sequence joins TRBV2 and TRBJ2-1; 8 bases line up with TRBD2. The CDR3 DNA reads as TGTGCCAGCAGTGACCGGGTTAGCGGGATTCTCTACAATGAGCAGTTCTTC. Amino acids: CASSDRVSGILYNEQFF.